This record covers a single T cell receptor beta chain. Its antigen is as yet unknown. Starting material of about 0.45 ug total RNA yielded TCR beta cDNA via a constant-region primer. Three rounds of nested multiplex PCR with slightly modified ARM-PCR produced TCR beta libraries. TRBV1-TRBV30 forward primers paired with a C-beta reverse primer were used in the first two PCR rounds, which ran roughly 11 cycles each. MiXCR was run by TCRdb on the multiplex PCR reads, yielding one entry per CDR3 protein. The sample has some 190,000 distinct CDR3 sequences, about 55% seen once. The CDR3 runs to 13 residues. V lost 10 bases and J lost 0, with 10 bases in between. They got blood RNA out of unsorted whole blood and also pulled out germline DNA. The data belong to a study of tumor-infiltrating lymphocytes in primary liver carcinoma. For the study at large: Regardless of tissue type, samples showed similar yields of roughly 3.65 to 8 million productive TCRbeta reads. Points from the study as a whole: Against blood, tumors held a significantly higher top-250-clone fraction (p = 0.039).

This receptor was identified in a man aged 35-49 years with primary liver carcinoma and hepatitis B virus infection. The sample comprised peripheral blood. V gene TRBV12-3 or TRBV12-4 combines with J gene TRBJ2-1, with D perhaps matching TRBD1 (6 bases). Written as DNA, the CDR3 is TGTGCCACAAGGGGGAACTCCTACAATGAGCAGTTCTTC. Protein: CATRGNSYNEQFF.